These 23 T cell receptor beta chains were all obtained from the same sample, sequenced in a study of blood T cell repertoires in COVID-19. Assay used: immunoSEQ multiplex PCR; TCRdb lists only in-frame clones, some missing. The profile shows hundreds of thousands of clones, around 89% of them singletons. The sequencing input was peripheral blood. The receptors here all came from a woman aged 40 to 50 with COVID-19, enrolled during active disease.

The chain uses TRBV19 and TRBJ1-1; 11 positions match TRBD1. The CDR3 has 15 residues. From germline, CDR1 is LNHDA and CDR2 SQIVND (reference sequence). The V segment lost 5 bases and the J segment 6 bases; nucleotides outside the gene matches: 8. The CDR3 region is CASSARDRGFAEAFF. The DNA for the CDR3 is TGTGCCAGTAGTGCCAGGGACAGGGGGTTCGCTGAAGCTTTCTTT.

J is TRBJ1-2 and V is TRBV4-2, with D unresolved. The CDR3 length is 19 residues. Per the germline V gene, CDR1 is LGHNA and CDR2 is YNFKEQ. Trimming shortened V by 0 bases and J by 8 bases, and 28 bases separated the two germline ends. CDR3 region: CASSQDWIPTAGPVKGYTF. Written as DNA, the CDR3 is TGTGCCAGCAGCCAAGATTGGATCCCCACCGCAGGCCCCGTGAAGGGCTACACCTTC.

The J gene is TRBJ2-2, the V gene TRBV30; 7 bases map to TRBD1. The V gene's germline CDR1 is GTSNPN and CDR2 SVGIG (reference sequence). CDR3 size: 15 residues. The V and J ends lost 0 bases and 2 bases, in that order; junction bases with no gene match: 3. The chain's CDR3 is CAWSVQGRNTGELFF. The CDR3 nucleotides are TGTGCCTGGAGTGTACAGGGGCGTAACACCGGGGAGCTGTTTTTT.

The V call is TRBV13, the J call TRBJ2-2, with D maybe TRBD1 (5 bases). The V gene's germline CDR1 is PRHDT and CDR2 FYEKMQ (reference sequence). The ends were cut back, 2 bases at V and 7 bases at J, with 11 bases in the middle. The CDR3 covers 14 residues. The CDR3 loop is CASSLFQGNGELFF. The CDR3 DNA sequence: TGTGCCAGCAGCTTATTTCAGGGAAACGGGGAGCTGTTTTTT.

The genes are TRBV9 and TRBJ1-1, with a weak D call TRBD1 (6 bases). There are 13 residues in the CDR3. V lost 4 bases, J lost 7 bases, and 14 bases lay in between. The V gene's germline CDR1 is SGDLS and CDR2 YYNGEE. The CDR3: CASSLRTESEAFF. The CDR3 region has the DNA TGTGCCAGCAGCCTCCGGACAGAGAGTGAAGCTTTCTTT.

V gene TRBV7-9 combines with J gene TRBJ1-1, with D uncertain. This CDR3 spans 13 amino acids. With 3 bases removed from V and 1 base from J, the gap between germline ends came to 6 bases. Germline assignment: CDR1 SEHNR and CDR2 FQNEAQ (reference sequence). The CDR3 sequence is CASSLRSNTEAFF. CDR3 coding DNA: TGTGCCAGCAGCTTGAGGTCGAACACTGAAGCTTTCTTT. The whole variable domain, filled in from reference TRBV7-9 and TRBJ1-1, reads DTGVSQNPRHKITKRGQNVTFRCDPISEHNRLYWYRQTLGQGPEFLTYFQNEAQLEKSRLLSDRFSAERPKGSFSTLEIQRTEQGDSAMYLCASSLRSNTEAFFGQGTRLTVV.

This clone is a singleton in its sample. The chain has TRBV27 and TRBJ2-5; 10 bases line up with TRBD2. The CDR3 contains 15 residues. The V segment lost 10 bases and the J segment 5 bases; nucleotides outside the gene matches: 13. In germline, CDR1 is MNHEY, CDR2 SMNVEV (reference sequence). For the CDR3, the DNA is TGTGCCACAAGAACGTCTAGCGGGAGATCTGAGACCCAGTACTTC. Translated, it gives CATRTSSGRSETQYF.

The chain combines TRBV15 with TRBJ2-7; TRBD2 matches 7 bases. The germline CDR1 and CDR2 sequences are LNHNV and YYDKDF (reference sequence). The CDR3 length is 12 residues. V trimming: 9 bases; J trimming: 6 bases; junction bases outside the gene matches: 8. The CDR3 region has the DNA TGTGCCACGGGGCTGGGAGGGGTCGAGCAGTACTTC. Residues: CATGLGGVEQYF.

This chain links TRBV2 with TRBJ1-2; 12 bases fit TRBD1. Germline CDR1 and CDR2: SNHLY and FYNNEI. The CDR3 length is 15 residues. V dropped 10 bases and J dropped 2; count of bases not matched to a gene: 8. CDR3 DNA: TGTGCCACCTGGGACAGGGGGCGCGGGAACTATGGCTACACCTTC. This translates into CATWDRGRGNYGYTF.

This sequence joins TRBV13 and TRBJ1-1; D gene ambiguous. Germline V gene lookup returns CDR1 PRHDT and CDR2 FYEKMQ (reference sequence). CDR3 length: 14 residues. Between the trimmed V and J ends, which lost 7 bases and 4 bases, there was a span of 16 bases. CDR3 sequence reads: CASITLGVGTEAFF. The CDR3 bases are TGTGCCAGCATCACACTCGGGGTGGGCACTGAAGCTTTCTTT.

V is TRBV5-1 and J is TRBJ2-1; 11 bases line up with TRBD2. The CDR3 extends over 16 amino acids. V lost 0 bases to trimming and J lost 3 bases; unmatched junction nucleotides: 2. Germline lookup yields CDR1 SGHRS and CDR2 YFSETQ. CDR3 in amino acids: CASSLDLAGGYNEQFF. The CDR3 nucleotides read TGCGCCAGCAGCTTGGACCTAGCGGGGGGCTACAATGAGCAGTTCTTC.

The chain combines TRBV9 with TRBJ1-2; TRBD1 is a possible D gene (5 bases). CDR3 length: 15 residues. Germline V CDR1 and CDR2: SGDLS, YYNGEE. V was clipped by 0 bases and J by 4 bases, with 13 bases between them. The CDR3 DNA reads TGTGCCAGCAGCGTAGGGGCAGGGAGGGGCTATGGCTACACCTTC. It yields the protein CASSVGAGRGYGYTF.

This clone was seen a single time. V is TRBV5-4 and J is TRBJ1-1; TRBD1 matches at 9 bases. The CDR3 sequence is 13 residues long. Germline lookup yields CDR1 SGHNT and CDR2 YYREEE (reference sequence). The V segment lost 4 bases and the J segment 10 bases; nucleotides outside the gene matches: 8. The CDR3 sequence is CASSLPGQGSAFF. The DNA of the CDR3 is TGTGCCAGCAGCCTCCCGGGACAGGGATCAGCTTTCTTT.

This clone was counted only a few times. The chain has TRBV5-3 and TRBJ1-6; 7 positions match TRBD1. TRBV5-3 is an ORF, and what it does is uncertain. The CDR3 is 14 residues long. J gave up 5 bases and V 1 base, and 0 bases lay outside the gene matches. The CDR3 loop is CARSLTGDNSPLHF. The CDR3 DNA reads TGTGCCAGAAGCTTGACAGGGGATAATTCACCCCTCCACTTT.

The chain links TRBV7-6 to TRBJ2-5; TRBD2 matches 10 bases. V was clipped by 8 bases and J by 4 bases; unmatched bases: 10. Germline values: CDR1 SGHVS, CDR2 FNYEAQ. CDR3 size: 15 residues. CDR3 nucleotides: TGTGCCAGCGCGCTAGCGGGGGCCCCCGGAGAGACCCAGTACTTC. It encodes CASALAGAPGETQYF.

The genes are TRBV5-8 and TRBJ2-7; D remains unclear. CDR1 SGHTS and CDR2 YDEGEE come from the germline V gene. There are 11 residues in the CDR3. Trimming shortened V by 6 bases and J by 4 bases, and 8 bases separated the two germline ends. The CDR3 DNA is TGTGCCAGCATTCGTAGTTACGAGCAGTACTTC. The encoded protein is CASIRSYEQYF.

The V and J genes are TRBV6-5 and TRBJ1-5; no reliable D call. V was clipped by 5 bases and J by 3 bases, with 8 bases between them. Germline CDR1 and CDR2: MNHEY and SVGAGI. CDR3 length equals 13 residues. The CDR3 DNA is TGTGCCAGCAGTCCAATTGTCAATCAGCCCCAGCATTTT. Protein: CASSPIVNQPQHF.

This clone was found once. The CDR3 sequence is CASSSDSTQPQHF. The CDR3 DNA reads as TGTGCCAGCAGTTCCGACAGTACTCAGCCCCAGCATTTT. The genes are TRBV28 and TRBJ1-5, with D tentatively TRBD1 (5 bases). The V and J ends lost 4 bases and 6 bases respectively, with 10 bases between them. From germline, CDR1 is MDHEN and CDR2 SYDVKM. CDR3 length equals 13 residues.

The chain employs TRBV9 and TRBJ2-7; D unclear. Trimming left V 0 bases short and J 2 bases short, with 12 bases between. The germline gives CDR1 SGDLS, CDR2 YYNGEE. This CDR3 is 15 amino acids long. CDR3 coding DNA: TGTGCCAGCAGCGTAGGGGCAGATCTAACCTACGAGCAGTACTTC. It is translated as CASSVGADLTYEQYF.

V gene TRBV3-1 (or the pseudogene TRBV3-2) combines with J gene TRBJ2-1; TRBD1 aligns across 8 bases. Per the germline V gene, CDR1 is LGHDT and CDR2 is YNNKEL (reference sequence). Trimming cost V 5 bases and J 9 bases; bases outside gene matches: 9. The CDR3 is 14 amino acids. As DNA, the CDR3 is TGTGCCAGCAGCGAAGGGACAGGCCGAGGTGAGCAGTTCTTC. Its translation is CASSEGTGRGEQFF.

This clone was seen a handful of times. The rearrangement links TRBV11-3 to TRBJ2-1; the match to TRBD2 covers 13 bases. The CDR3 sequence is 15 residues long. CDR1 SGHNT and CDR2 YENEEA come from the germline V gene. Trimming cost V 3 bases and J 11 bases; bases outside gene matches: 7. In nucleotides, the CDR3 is TGTGCCAGCAGCTTCGGCGGACTAGCGGGAGCCCAGCAGTTCTTC. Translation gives CASSFGGLAGAQQFF.

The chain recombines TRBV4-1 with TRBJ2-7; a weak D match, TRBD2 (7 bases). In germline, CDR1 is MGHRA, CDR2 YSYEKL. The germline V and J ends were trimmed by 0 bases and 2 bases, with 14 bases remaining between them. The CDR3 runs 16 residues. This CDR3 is CASSQEGGPNPYEQYF. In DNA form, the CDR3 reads TGCGCCAGCAGCCAAGAGGGGGGGCCGAACCCCTACGAGCAGTACTTC.

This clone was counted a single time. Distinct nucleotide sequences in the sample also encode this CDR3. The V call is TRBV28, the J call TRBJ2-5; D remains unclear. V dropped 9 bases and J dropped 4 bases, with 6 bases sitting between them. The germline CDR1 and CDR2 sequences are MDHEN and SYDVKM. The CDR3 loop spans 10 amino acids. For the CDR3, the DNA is TGTGCCAGTAGGAGAGAGACCCAGTACTTC. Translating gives CASRRETQYF.